Each of the 24 T cell receptor beta chains below was sequenced from the same sample in a study of CD8 T cells in Susac syndrome. cDNA came from about 0.5 to 1 ug RNA primed by random hexamers. Using its own MiXCR run on the immunoSEQ multiplex PCR reads, TCRdb lists one record per CDR3 protein. This sample has about 120,000 distinct CDR3 sequences, with 85% to 95% found just once. Sequencing was performed on CD4+ T cells from PBMCs. The receptors shown here come from a human donor in good health.

Here the CDR3 reads CSAKGDSIMNTEAFF. DNA of the CDR3: TGCAGTGCTAAGGGGGACAGTATTATGAACACTGAAGCTTTCTTT. The V call is TRBV20-1, the J call TRBJ1-1; 7 nucleotides agree with TRBD1. The CDR3 extends over 15 amino acids. Germline values: CDR1 DFQATT, CDR2 SNEGSKA (reference sequence). With V trimmed by 4 bases and J by 0 bases, 8 bases remained unmatched.

The V gene is TRBV5-4, the J gene TRBJ1-5; no definite D call. This CDR3 has 15 amino acids. Germline loops: CDR1 SGHNT, CDR2 YYREEE (reference sequence). The germline V and J ends were trimmed by 0 bases and 1 base, with 8 bases remaining between them. The CDR3 nucleotides are TGTGCCAGCAGCTTGGACGGGATCAGCAATCAGCCCCAGCATTTT. The encoded protein is CASSLDGISNQPQHF.

This chain uses TRBV18 with TRBJ2-7; TRBD1 might be the D (5 bases). Germline values: CDR1 KGHSH, CDR2 LQKENI. Trimming took off 3 bases at V and 0 bases at J, with 12 bases between the two ends. The CDR3 length is 15 residues. CDR3 sequence: CASSPQGLSSYEQYF. The CDR3 coding sequence is TGTGCCAGCTCACCTCAGGGATTGAGCTCCTACGAGCAGTACTTC.

The chain uses TRBV20-1 and TRBJ2-1; TRBD1 matches 7 bases. V dropped 5 bases and J dropped 0; count of bases not matched to a gene: 7. Germline CDR1 reads DFQATT; CDR2 reads SNEGSKA (reference sequence). CDR3 length: 15 residues. The chain's CDR3 is CSAPTGAGSYNEQFF. DNA for the CDR3: TGCAGTGCTCCTACAGGGGCGGGCTCCTACAATGAGCAGTTCTTC.

V and J are TRBV14 and TRBJ2-1; D is ambiguous. V lost 3 bases, J lost 2 bases, and 8 bases lay in between. Germline V gene sequence: CDR1 SGHDN, CDR2 FVKESK. The CDR3 is 14 residues long. The CDR3: CASSQGQAYNEQFF. CDR3 sequence (DNA): TGTGCCAGCAGCCAGGGCCAGGCCTACAATGAGCAGTTCTTC.

The chain recombines TRBV7-9 with TRBJ2-2, with 7 bases that match TRBD1. The CDR3 contains 19 residues. J lost 0 bases, V lost 4 bases, and 14 bases had no gene match. CDR1 SEHNR and CDR2 FQNEAQ come from the germline V gene (reference sequence). The CDR3 here is CASSSKLQGSSSNTGELFF. DNA for the CDR3: TGTGCCAGCAGCTCAAAATTACAGGGGTCAAGTTCGAACACCGGGGAGCTGTTTTTT.

The V call is TRBV9, the J call TRBJ2-1, with TRBD1 matching 8 bases. With 7 bases clipped from V and 7 bases from J, the junction kept 7 bases outside the gene matches. This CDR3 region has 13 residues. Germline V gives CDR1 SGDLS, CDR2 YYNGEE. CDR3 residues: CASGKTGGNEQFF. CDR3 sequence (DNA): TGTGCCAGCGGTAAAACAGGGGGAAATGAGCAGTTCTTC.

The chain is built from TRBV10-3 and TRBJ2-6, with TRBD2 matching 7 bases. V trimming: 11 bases; J trimming: 0 bases; junction bases outside the gene matches: 4. This CDR3 spans 14 amino acids. Germline loops: CDR1 ENHRY, CDR2 SYGVKD. The CDR3 sequence: CALGGSSGANVLTF. In DNA form, the CDR3 reads TGTGCCTTGGGGGGGAGCTCTGGGGCCAACGTCCTGACTTTC.

The gene calls are TRBV7-9 and TRBJ2-7; unclear D gene. The CDR3 consists of 12 residues. Deletions cut 5 bases from V and 7 bases from J, with 12 bases between. Germline V gene lookup returns CDR1 SEHNR and CDR2 FQNEAQ (reference sequence). CDR3 DNA: TGTGCCAGCAGCCCTCTTTCGGATGAGCAGTACTTC. This gives the protein CASSPLSDEQYF.

The V gene is TRBV6-5, the J gene TRBJ1-2; TRBD1 agrees at 7 bases. V dropped 8 bases and J dropped 7; count of bases not matched to a gene: 4. CDR1 and CDR2 (germline): MNHEY, SVGAGI. This CDR3 has 11 amino acids. This CDR3 is CASRQGGGYTF. The CDR3 DNA reads as TGTGCCAGCCGACAGGGTGGTGGCTACACCTTC.

The rearrangement joins TRBV20-1 to TRBJ2-3; D is perhaps TRBD2 (6 bases). Germline V gene lookup returns CDR1 DFQATT and CDR2 SNEGSKA (reference sequence). This CDR3 is built from 14 residues. Trimming pared 3 bases from V and 3 bases from J, leaving 13 bases between. The CDR3 loop is CSASPGSLTDTQYF. Here the CDR3 DNA reads TGCAGTGCTAGTCCCGGGAGCCTTACAGATACGCAGTATTTT.

The chain is built from TRBV13 and TRBJ2-5; D is uncertain. Germline-derived CDR1 and CDR2 are PRHDT and FYEKMQ (reference sequence). The CDR3 contains 14 residues. Trimming removed 6 bases at V and 10 bases at J, with 21 bases between. As DNA, the CDR3 is TGTGCCAGCAGTCGCCAGGACGGCGCCCGCGACCAGTACTTC. Protein sequence: CASSRQDGARDQYF.

The rearrangement joins TRBV10-2 to TRBJ2-7, with 7 positions matching TRBD2. V trimming: 6 bases; J trimming: 5 bases; junction bases outside the gene matches: 4. Germline loops: CDR1 WSHSY, CDR2 SAAADI. The CDR3 loop spans 12 amino acids. The CDR3 bases are TGCGCCAGCAGGGGGGGGTCACACGAGCAGTACTTC. Residues: CASRGGSHEQYF.

This chain's CDR3 is CSVTTGGAGTEAFF. Written as DNA, the CDR3 is TGCAGCGTTACGACAGGGGGCGCGGGCACTGAAGCTTTCTTT. The chain uses TRBV29-1 and TRBJ1-1, with 10 bases identical to TRBD1. J lost 4 bases, V lost 5 bases, and 7 bases had no gene match. The CDR3 has 14 residues. Germline V lookup: CDR1 SQVTM, CDR2 ANQGSEA.

V and J are TRBV19 and TRBJ1-3; D remains ambiguous. V was pared by 10 bases and J by 3 bases, with 10 bases between. CDR1 and CDR2 (germline): LNHDA, SQIVND (reference sequence). The CDR3 sequence is 12 residues long. DNA of the CDR3: TGTGCCACCTCATGGGGTGGAAACACCATATATTTT. This gives the protein CATSWGGNTIYF.

The gene calls are TRBV4-3 and TRBJ2-3; TRBD2 is a possible D gene (5 bases). Germline V lookup: CDR1 LGHNA, CDR2 YSLEER. Trimming stripped 3 bases from V and 0 bases from J, with 7 bases between. This CDR3 comprises 14 residues. As DNA, the CDR3 is TGCGCCAGCAGCCACAGCGGTAGCACAGATACGCAGTATTTT. It yields the protein CASSHSGSTDTQYF.

The rearrangement joins TRBV7-2 to TRBJ2-5, with 9 bases fitting TRBD2. J was trimmed by 5 bases and V by 4 bases; bases with no gene match: 11. Germline loops: CDR1 SGHTA, CDR2 FQGNSA. The length of the CDR3 is 16 residues. CDR3 coding DNA: TGTGCCAGCAGCTACGGACTAGCGAGCGAAGGGGAGACCCAGTACTTC. Its translation: CASSYGLASEGETQYF.

This clonotype was seen once. This chain links TRBV29-1 with TRBJ2-5; 8 nucleotides agree with TRBD1. Germline values: CDR1 SQVTM, CDR2 ANQGSEA. The CDR3 contains 14 residues. V gave up 2 bases and J gave up 5 bases; unmatched junction bases: 7. This chain's CDR3 is CSVEHRGIGETQYF. In DNA form, the CDR3 reads TGCAGCGTTGAACACAGGGGGATTGGCGAGACCCAGTACTTC.

The rearrangement joins TRBV4-3 to TRBJ1-1; a possible D gene is TRBD1 (5 bases). This CDR3 region has 14 residues. Germline V gene lookup returns CDR1 LGHNA and CDR2 YSLEER. Trimming pared 4 bases from V and 1 base from J, leaving 10 bases between. CDR3 sequence (DNA): TGCGCCAGCAGCCCCGCTGGACAGAACACTGAAGCTTTCTTT. This sequence encodes CASSPAGQNTEAFF.

The rearrangement uses TRBV3-1 and TRBJ2-7; D might be TRBD1 (5 bases). Per germline, CDR1 LGHDT and CDR2 YNNKEL (reference sequence). The CDR3 consists of 15 residues. Between the trimmed V and J ends, which lost 0 bases and 2 bases, there was a span of 11 bases. The chain's CDR3 is CASSQERGTPYEQYF. In nucleotides, the CDR3 is TGTGCCAGCAGCCAAGAAAGGGGTACCCCCTACGAGCAGTACTTC.

The CDR3 nucleotides are TGTGCCAGCACTAGCGGCAACACCGGGGAGCTGTTTTTT. Translation: CASTSGNTGELFF. The rearrangement joins TRBV9 to TRBJ2-2; 7 bases align to TRBD2. This CDR3 has 13 residues. Germline V CDR1 and CDR2: SGDLS, YYNGEE. Trimming at V came to 6 bases and at J to 2 bases, leaving 1 base not matched to a gene.

The V and J genes are TRBV29-1 and TRBJ2-5; D remains ambiguous. Trimming left V 3 bases short and J 4 bases short, with 9 bases between. CDR1 is SQVTM, CDR2 ANQGSEA, per germline. The CDR3 runs 12 residues. CDR3 in amino acids: CSVEPTGETQYF. Written as DNA, the CDR3 is TGCAGCGTTGAGCCGACGGGAGAGACCCAGTACTTC.

The gene calls are TRBV7-3 and TRBJ2-5; the match to TRBD2 covers 7 bases. This CDR3 has 15 residues. V trimming: 3 bases; J trimming: 5 bases; junction bases outside the gene matches: 9. Germline V gene sequence: CDR1 SGHTA, CDR2 FQGTGA. The CDR3 DNA is TGTGCCAGCAGCTTCACGGGGGGATTTGGGGAGACCCAGTACTTC. As protein: CASSFTGGFGETQYF.

V usage is TRBV30 and J usage is TRBJ2-5; D not resolved. V gave up 4 bases and J gave up 4 bases, with 13 bases separating them. The germline V gene encodes CDR1 GTSNPN and CDR2 SVGIG (reference sequence). This CDR3 spans 13 amino acids. In DNA form, the CDR3 reads TGTGCCTGGATCTCCGACAACTCAGAGACCCAGTACTTC. This codes for CAWISDNSETQYF.